The 21 T cell receptor beta chains below all came from one sample that was sequenced in a study of cytomegalovirus exposure and HLA in healthy donors. 13 Jbeta primers and 60 Vbeta primers were used for the PCR. Sequencing used immunoSEQ multiplex PCR; TCRdb keeps in-frame clones, though not all of them. Of about 230,000 clones listed, just over 75% are singletons. The material sequenced was PBMCs. The receptors were gathered from an older woman in good health and CMV-seropositive.

The V call is TRBV16, the J call TRBJ1-2, with D maybe TRBD1 (5 bases). The length of the CDR3 is 15 residues. Trimming cost V 3 bases and J 0 bases, with 11 bases left between them. Germline CDR1 and CDR2: KGHSY and FQNENV. The CDR3 region has the DNA TGTGCCAGCAGCCATACAGGAACGACTAACTATGGCTACACCTTC. Amino acid sequence: CASSHTGTTNYGYTF.

This clone has only a few counts. The chain couples TRBV7-9 to TRBJ1-5; maybe TRBD1 (6 bases). Trimming took off 6 bases at V and 0 bases at J, with 12 bases between the two ends. The CDR3 loop spans 15 amino acids. Germline V gene lookup returns CDR1 SEHNR and CDR2 FQNEAQ (reference sequence). This CDR3 reads CASSSTGNSNQPQHF. CDR3 bases: TGTGCCAGCAGTAGCACAGGGAATAGCAATCAGCCCCAGCATTTT.

This clone came up once. The J gene is TRBJ2-3, the V gene TRBV5-4; D might be TRBD2 (6 bases). The CDR3 runs to 13 residues. Germline CDR1 reads SGHNT; CDR2 reads YYREEE (reference sequence). V lost 4 bases, J lost 6 bases, and 12 bases lay in between. The CDR3 DNA follows: TGTGCCAGCAGCCCGGGACGGGGGGATACGCAGTATTTT. Residues: CASSPGRGDTQYF. Filled out from reference TRBV5-4 and TRBJ2-3, the complete variable domain reads ETGVTQSPTHLIKTRGQQVTLRCSSQSGHNTVSWYQQALGQGPQFIFQYYREEENGRGNFPPRFSGLQFPNYSSELNVNALELDDSALYLCASSPGRGDTQYFGPGTRLTVL.

The V and J genes are TRBV7-3 and TRBJ2-6, with TRBD2 matching over 7 bases. This CDR3 is built from 16 residues. The V gene end was trimmed by 3 bases and the J gene end by 4 bases; junction bases not matched to a gene: 6. Germline values: CDR1 SGHTA, CDR2 FQGTGA. CDR3: CASSFAREPGANVLTF. CDR3 in DNA: TGTGCCAGCAGCTTCGCGCGGGAGCCCGGGGCCAACGTCCTGACTTTC.

The V and J genes are TRBV21-1 and TRBJ1-2; the DNA was not compared with TRBD1, the D call given in the table. TRBV21-1 is listed as a pseudogene. The CDR3 runs 22 residues. The CDR3 protein is CASRTKRAPGTGGAKGDYGYTF. CDR3 coding DNA: TGTGCCAGCAGGACTAAAAGGGCACCCGGGACAGGGGGCGCGAAGGGAGACTATGGCTACACCTTC.

The V gene is TRBV7-2, the J gene TRBJ2-7, with TRBD1 matching over 7 bases. V lost 5 bases and J lost 3; bases outside the gene matches: 7. Germline V gene sequence: CDR1 SGHTA, CDR2 FQGNSA. The CDR3 has 14 residues. The CDR3 DNA reads as TGTGCCAGCAGCGCACAGGGGTACCTCTACGAGCAGTACTTC. Its translation is CASSAQGYLYEQYF.

Note on this clone: This sample also contains other DNA sequences that code for the same CDR3. The rearrangement joins TRBV7-2 to TRBJ2-1; D uncertain. Germline CDR1 is SGHTA and CDR2 is FQGNSA. Between the trimmed V and J ends, which lost 3 bases and 5 bases, there was a span of 5 bases. The CDR3 consists of 12 residues. The CDR3 DNA is TGTGCCAGCAGCTTTAGTAACAATGAGCAGTTCTTC. This gives the protein CASSFSNNEQFF.

In this sample, this clone turned up once. The CDR3 sequence is CASSPGVERDEQFF. CDR3 in DNA: TGTGCCAGCTCACCAGGTGTGGAACGGGATGAGCAGTTCTTC. This rearrangement joins TRBV18 to TRBJ2-1; D uncertain. The V end was cut by 2 bases, the J end by 8 bases, with 13 bases between. CDR1 KGHSH and CDR2 LQKENI come from the germline V gene. This CDR3 region has 14 residues.

The V gene is TRBV2, the J gene TRBJ2-3; 8 nucleotides align to TRBD1. Looked up from germline, CDR1 is SNHLY and CDR2 is FYNNEI. V lost 7 bases and J lost 2; bases outside the gene matches: 5. CDR3 length: 14 residues. The CDR3 nucleotides read TGTGCCAGCACAGGGGGCCAGAACACAGATACGCAGTATTTT. It is translated as CASTGGQNTDTQYF.

The chain employs TRBV18 and TRBJ1-2, with 11 bases identical to TRBD1. After removal of 6 bases from V and 6 bases from J, the junction contained 6 bases not matched to a gene. The CDR3 is made up of 14 amino acids. From germline, CDR1 is KGHSH and CDR2 LQKENI. The DNA for the CDR3 is TGTGCCAGCTCCCAAGGACAGGGGGCGAATGGCTACACCTTC. Protein sequence: CASSQGQGANGYTF.

The chain uses TRBV6-5 and TRBJ2-3, with TRBD2 matching over 8 bases. CDR3 size: 14 residues. The germline CDR1 and CDR2 sequences are MNHEY and SVGAGI. V lost 7 bases, J lost 1 base, and 4 bases stayed unmatched. This chain's CDR3 is CASTELAGTDTQYF. The CDR3, as DNA: TGTGCCAGCACTGAACTAGCGGGCACAGATACGCAGTATTTT.

The chain recombines TRBV9 with TRBJ1-2; weak D call: TRBD1 (5 bases). Trimming removed 3 bases from V and 4 bases from J, with 10 bases in between. CDR3 size: 13 residues. The germline gives CDR1 SGDLS, CDR2 YYNGEE. DNA for the CDR3: TGTGCCAGCAGCGGGGGACTCCTCTATGGCTACACCTTC. Translated, it gives CASSGGLLYGYTF.

The chain combines TRBV15 with TRBJ1-3; D may be TRBD1 (5 bases). The ends were cut back, 8 bases at V and 6 bases at J, with 17 bases in the middle. CDR3 length: 14 amino acids. CDR1 and CDR2 from the germline V gene are LNHNV and YYDKDF (reference sequence). Here the CDR3 DNA reads TGTGCCACCCCCCGGGACGGAGGGTTAAACACCATATATTTT. Translation gives CATPRDGGLNTIYF.

V is TRBV30 and J is TRBJ2-3; D is perhaps TRBD2 (5 bases). Per germline, CDR1 GTSNPN and CDR2 SVGIG (reference sequence). The CDR3 is 15 residues long. The ends were cut back, 2 bases at V and 1 base at J, with 13 bases in the middle. The CDR3 is CAWSRASRGTDTQYF. CDR3 DNA: TGTGCCTGGAGTCGCGCGTCGAGGGGCACAGATACGCAGTATTTT. Full variable domain (outside the CDR3, taken from reference TRBV30 and TRBJ2-3): SQTIHQWPATLVQPVGSPLSLECTVEGTSNPNLYWYRQAAGRGLQLLFYSVGIGQISSEVPQNLSASRPQDRQFILSSKKLLLSDSGFYLCAWSRASRGTDTQYFGPGTRLTVL.

This chain connects TRBV4-2 to TRBJ1-1; 12 nucleotides align to TRBD1. The germline gives CDR1 LGHNA, CDR2 YNFKEQ. Losses at the gene ends were 4 bases for V and 8 bases for J; bases not matched to a gene: 8. CDR3 length: 15 residues. The DNA for the CDR3 is TGTGCCAGCAGCCGCTCCCAGGGACAGGGGGCAGAAGCTTTCTTT. It yields the protein CASSRSQGQGAEAFF.

The chain joins TRBV10-1 to TRBJ2-1; TRBD1 matches 9 bases. V lost 3 bases to trimming and J lost 8 bases; unmatched junction nucleotides: 5. The CDR3 is 14 residues long. Germline V gene sequence: CDR1 WNHNN, CDR2 SYGVQD (reference sequence). In DNA, the CDR3 is TGCGCCAGCAGTGAAGGACAGGGGAGGGATGAGCAGTTCTTC. Translating it yields CASSEGQGRDEQFF.

The rearrangement uses TRBV7-9 and TRBJ1-1; D is possibly TRBD1 (6 bases). V lost 5 bases, J lost 8 bases, and 9 bases lay in between. Germline values: CDR1 SEHNR, CDR2 FQNEAQ (reference sequence). The CDR3 is 11 residues long. The CDR3 nucleotides read TGTGCCAGCAGCCCCGACAGGGAAGCTTTCTTT. Amino acids: CASSPDREAFF.

This chain uses TRBV7-2 with TRBJ2-2; D might be TRBD2 (5 bases). Germline V gives CDR1 SGHTA, CDR2 FQGNSA. The CDR3 loop spans 15 amino acids. The V end lost 5 bases, the J end lost 0 bases, and 10 bases lay between the germline ends. This chain's CDR3 is CASSGRATNTGELFF. The CDR3 DNA follows: TGTGCCAGCAGCGGGCGGGCGACGAACACCGGGGAGCTGTTTTTT.

The chain recombines TRBV18 with TRBJ2-3; TRBD2 aligns across 13 bases. Germline lookup yields CDR1 KGHSH and CDR2 LQKENI. There are 16 residues in the CDR3. Trimming removed 5 bases from V and 5 bases from J; junction bases left unmatched: 7. CDR3 sequence reads: CASSSGLAGVVDTQYF. CDR3 nucleotide sequence: TGTGCCAGCTCATCCGGACTAGCGGGAGTGGTAGATACGCAGTATTTT.

The chain couples TRBV19 to TRBJ2-1, with 14 bases lining up with TRBD2. V gave up 3 bases and J gave up 8 bases; unmatched junction bases: 6. The CDR3 loop spans 16 amino acids. The germline CDR1 and CDR2 sequences are LNHDA and SQIVND (reference sequence). The CDR3 DNA follows: TGTGCCAGTAGTATGAGGACTAGCGGGAGGCGCGATGAGCAGTTCTTC. This encodes CASSMRTSGRRDEQFF.

V is TRBV6-6 and J is TRBJ1-1; TRBD1 might be the D (5 bases). The ends were cut back, 8 bases at V and 0 bases at J, with 10 bases in the middle. The CDR3 runs to 13 residues. The germline V gene has CDR1 MNHNY and CDR2 SVGAGI (reference sequence). In DNA, the CDR3 is TGTGCCAGCGGGGCCAACATGAACACTGAAGCTTTCTTT. This encodes CASGANMNTEAFF.